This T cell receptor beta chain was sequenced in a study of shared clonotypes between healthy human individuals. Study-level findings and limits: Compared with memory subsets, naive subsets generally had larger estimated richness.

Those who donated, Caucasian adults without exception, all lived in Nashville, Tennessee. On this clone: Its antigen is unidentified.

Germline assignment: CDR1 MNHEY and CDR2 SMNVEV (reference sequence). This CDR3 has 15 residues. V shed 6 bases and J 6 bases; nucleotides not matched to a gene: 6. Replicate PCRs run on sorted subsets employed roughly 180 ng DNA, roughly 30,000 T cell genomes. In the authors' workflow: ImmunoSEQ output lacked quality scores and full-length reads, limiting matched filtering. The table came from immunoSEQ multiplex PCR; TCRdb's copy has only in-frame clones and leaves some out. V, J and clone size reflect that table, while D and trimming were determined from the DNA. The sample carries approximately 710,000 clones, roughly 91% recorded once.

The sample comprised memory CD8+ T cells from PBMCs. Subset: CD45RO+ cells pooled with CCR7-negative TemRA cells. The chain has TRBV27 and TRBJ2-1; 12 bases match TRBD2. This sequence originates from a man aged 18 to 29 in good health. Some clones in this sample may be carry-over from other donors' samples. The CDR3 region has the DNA TGTGCCAGCAGCCATGGGACTAGCGGGTTCAATGAGCAGTTCTTC. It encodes CASSHGTSGFNEQFF.